These 30 T cell receptor beta chains were sequenced from one sample in a study of cytomegalovirus exposure and HLA in healthy donors. Both 60 Vbeta primers and 13 Jbeta primers went into the PCR. Libraries were prepared by immunoSEQ multiplex PCR; TCRdb keeps only in-frame clonotypes and omits some of them. Among approximately 51,000 clones listed, around 85% were seen once. The sequenced sample consisted of PBMCs. The receptors shown here come from a boy between 5 and 17 years old in good health and CMV-seropositive.

This chain links TRBV5-1 with TRBJ1-2; D might be TRBD1 (5 bases). V was pared by 0 bases and J by 5 bases, with 14 bases between. The CDR3 covers 15 residues. Germline loops: CDR1 SGHRS, CDR2 YFSETQ. The CDR3 DNA follows: TGCGCCAGCAGCTTGGGACAGCAACTTATGTATGGCTACACCTTC. This gives the protein CASSLGQQLMYGYTF. The entire variable domain, with the rest obtained from reference TRBV5-1 and TRBJ1-2, is as follows: KAGVTQTPRYLIKTRGQQVTLSCSPISGHRSVSWYQQTPGQGLQFLFEYFSETQRNKGNFPGRFSGRQFSNSRSEMNVSTLELGDSALYLCASSLGQQLMYGYTFGSGTRLTVV.

This clone was found a few times. This rearrangement joins TRBV13 to TRBJ2-5, with D possibly TRBD2 on 5 matching bases. Trimming left V 5 bases short and J 4 bases short, with 17 bases between. From germline, CDR1 is PRHDT and CDR2 FYEKMQ (reference sequence). The CDR3 sequence is 15 residues long. CDR3 amino acids: CASSIEAGGGETQYF. The CDR3 coding sequence is TGTGCCAGCAGCATCGAGGCAGGCGGAGGAGAGACCCAGTACTTC.

This chain links TRBV5-1 with TRBJ1-2; 7 bases are a match to TRBD1. Germline V lookup: CDR1 SGHRS, CDR2 YFSETQ. Trimming took 2 bases from V and 0 from J; bases not matched to a gene: 4. The CDR3 is 15 residues long. The CDR3 sequence: CASSLGGTANYGYTF. CDR3 DNA: TGCGCCAGCAGCTTAGGGGGGACAGCTAACTATGGCTACACCTTC.

The rearrangement joins TRBV5-1 to TRBJ1-1; weak D call: TRBD1 (6 bases). Germline V gene lookup returns CDR1 SGHRS and CDR2 YFSETQ. This CDR3 has 12 residues. V was cut by 4 bases and J by 8 bases, with 12 bases left in between. The CDR3 reads CASSIGQTEAFF. Written as DNA, the CDR3 is TGCGCCAGCAGCATTGGACAGACCGAAGCTTTCTTT. The full variable domain, its missing parts supplied by reference TRBV5-1 and TRBJ1-1, is KAGVTQTPRYLIKTRGQQVTLSCSPISGHRSVSWYQQTPGQGLQFLFEYFSETQRNKGNFPGRFSGRQFSNSRSEMNVSTLELGDSALYLCASSIGQTEAFFGQGTRLTVV.

CDR3 DNA sequence: TGTGCCAGCAGCCGAACAGGGGGCGCCCGGGGGGAGCTGTTTTTT. Its translation: CASSRTGGARGELFF. The chain couples TRBV27 to TRBJ2-2; 9 bases match TRBD1. The J segment lost 8 bases and the V segment lost 6 bases, leaving 10 bases of the junction unmatched. Germline CDR1 and CDR2: MNHEY and SMNVEV (reference sequence). This CDR3 contains 15 residues.

Turning to this clone: An end of the junction does not agree with germline; a read error may underlie this. In the same sample, other DNA sequences code for this CDR3. The chain links TRBV9 to TRBJ2-4, with a weak D call TRBD1 (5 bases). The length of the CDR3 is 16 residues. The germline V gene has CDR1 SGDLS and CDR2 YYNGEE. CDR3 sequence reads: CASSVAIRTPVDIQYF. CDR3 DNA: TGCGCCAGCAGCGTAGCTATTAGGACACCGGTGGACATTCAGTACTTC.

Points on this clone: A junction boundary mismatches the germline segment, possibly from a read error. The gene calls are TRBV18 and TRBJ1-5, with 9 bases that match TRBD1. Germline lookup yields CDR1 KGHSH and CDR2 LQKENI. The CDR3 contains 13 residues. CDR3 DNA: TGTGCCAGCTCACGGGACAGGGATCAACCCCAGCATTTT. It specifies CASSRDRDQPQHF.

The CDR3 DNA is TGTGCCAGCAGTTACTCGACTGGGGCGTTCGGCGAGCAGTACTTC. Translated: CASSYSTGAFGEQYF. This sequence joins TRBV6-6 and TRBJ2-7, with D possibly TRBD1 on 5 matching bases. V lost 0 bases to trimming and J lost 6 bases, with 15 bases between them. The CDR3 is 15 residues long. Germline V gene data show CDR1 as MNHNY and CDR2 as SVGAGI (reference sequence).

The J gene is TRBJ1-4, the V gene TRBV7-8; TRBD1 matches 8 bases. The junction had 11 bases not matched to a gene; V was cut back by 6 bases and J by 5 bases. This CDR3 has 16 amino acids. Germline CDR1 and CDR2: SGHVS and FQNEAQ. The CDR3 loop is CASRGDRTGYNEKLFF. Here the CDR3 DNA reads TGTGCCAGCAGAGGGGACCGGACAGGGTACAATGAAAAACTGTTTTTT.

The chain has TRBV7-9 and TRBJ2-7; 9 bases line up with TRBD1. Germline V gene sequence: CDR1 SEHNR, CDR2 FQNEAQ (reference sequence). The junction had 2 bases not matched to a gene; V was cut back by 0 bases and J by 2 bases. The CDR3 runs 15 residues. CDR3 nucleotides: TGTGCCAGCAGCTTAGCCGGGACAGGGCCCTACGAGCAGTACTTC. Its protein is CASSLAGTGPYEQYF.

This clone was found once. CDR3 residues: CASSWGQGNNEQFF. As DNA, the CDR3 is TGTGCCAGCAGCTGGGGACAGGGGAACAATGAGCAGTTCTTC. The chain links TRBV11-2 to TRBJ2-1; 10 bases map to TRBD1. V lost 4 bases to trimming and J lost 5 bases; unmatched junction nucleotides: 2. Per germline, CDR1 SGHAT and CDR2 FQNNGV. This CDR3 spans 14 amino acids.

The chain links TRBV21-1 to TRBJ2-4; TRBD1 is the table's D call and was not checked against the DNA. TRBV21-1 is shown as a pseudogene. The CDR3 spans 15 residues. The CDR3 nucleotides read TGTGCCAGCAGCAAAGCGTGGCCAGACAAAAACATTCAGTACTTC. Encoded protein: CASSKAWPDKNIQYF.

This rearrangement joins TRBV19 to TRBJ2-7; TRBD2 aligns across 8 bases. J gave up 3 bases and V 6 bases, and 10 bases lay outside the gene matches. The CDR3 spans 15 residues. The germline V gene encodes CDR1 LNHDA and CDR2 SQIVND (reference sequence). The CDR3 DNA follows: TGTGCCAGTAGGAGGGAGAGCGGGGGTAGCTACGAGCAGTACTTC. Protein sequence: CASRRESGGSYEQYF.

CDR3 protein: CASTMGGEPQHF. In DNA, the CDR3 is TGTGCCAGTACCATGGGAGGAGAGCCCCAGCATTTT. This chain uses TRBV19 with TRBJ1-5; the D is unclear. Trimming left V 7 bases short and J 8 bases short, with 12 bases between. Per the germline V gene, CDR1 is LNHDA and CDR2 is SQIVND (reference sequence). The CDR3 covers 12 residues.

The rearrangement joins TRBV6-6 to TRBJ2-2; a weak D match, TRBD2 (5 bases). CDR1 is MNHNY and CDR2 is SVGAGI in the germline V gene (reference sequence). The CDR3 totals 12 residues. V shed 7 bases and J shed 6 bases, with 9 bases lying between them. The CDR3 reads CASNSGSGELFF. The CDR3 DNA sequence: TGTGCCAGCAATTCGGGGTCCGGGGAGCTGTTTTTT.

The gene calls are TRBV29-1 and TRBJ2-7; D is unclear. The CDR3 extends over 13 amino acids. Germline loops: CDR1 SQVTM, CDR2 ANQGSEA. V lost 5 bases and J 0 bases, leaving 11 bases between the germline ends. CDR3 DNA sequence: TGCAGCGTTTCTACCCTTAACTCCTACGAGCAGTACTTC. It is translated as CSVSTLNSYEQYF.

The chain employs TRBV14 and TRBJ2-5, with TRBD2 as a possible D gene (6 bases). Trimming cost V 3 bases and J 3 bases, with 14 bases left between them. Germline V CDR1 and CDR2: SGHDN, FVKESK. The CDR3 extends over 15 amino acids. CDR3 region: CASSHQRTGEETQYF. CDR3 in DNA: TGTGCCAGCAGCCATCAAAGGACGGGAGAAGAGACCCAGTACTTC.

V is TRBV7-8 and J is TRBJ1-2; no reliable D call. Per germline, CDR1 SGHVS and CDR2 FQNEAQ. CDR3 length: 15 residues. Trimming removed 1 base from V and 0 bases from J, with 9 bases in between. CDR3 protein: CASSLGSSTNYGYTF. The DNA of the CDR3 is TGTGCCAGCAGCTTAGGTAGCAGTACTAACTATGGCTACACCTTC.

The chain employs TRBV5-5 and TRBJ2-1, with 7 nucleotides matching TRBD1. This CDR3 is built from 14 residues. Germline lookup yields CDR1 SGHKS and CDR2 YYEKEE (reference sequence). V lost 4 bases to trimming and J lost 8 bases; unmatched junction nucleotides: 9. CDR3 sequence: CASSVDRVDYEQFF. CDR3 coding DNA: TGTGCCAGCAGCGTTGACAGGGTGGATTATGAGCAGTTCTTC. Together with reference TRBV5-5 and TRBJ2-1, the CDR3 gives the full variable domain: DAGVTQSPTHLIKTRGQQVTLRCSPISGHKSVSWYQQVLGQGPQFIFQYYEKEERGRGNFPDRFSARQFPNYSSELNVNALLLGDSALYLCASSVDRVDYEQFFGPGTRLTVL.

The rearrangement links TRBV9 to TRBJ2-2; tentative D call: TRBD2 (5 bases). The CDR3 covers 16 residues. Per the germline V gene, CDR1 is SGDLS and CDR2 is YYNGEE. Trimming stripped 3 bases from V and 4 bases from J, with 16 bases between. In nucleotides, the CDR3 is TGTGCCAGCAGCGCGAGAAGGTCGGGGTCCACCGGGGAGCTGTTTTTT. Translating gives CASSARRSGSTGELFF.

The chain combines TRBV6-1 with TRBJ2-7; possible D gene TRBD2, 6 bases. The V gene lost 0 bases and the J gene lost 1 base, with 16 bases spanning the gap. Germline V gives CDR1 MNHNS, CDR2 SASEGT. This CDR3 has 17 residues. CDR3 loop: CASSEALWRADSYEQYF. The CDR3 region has the DNA TGTGCCAGCAGTGAAGCTTTGTGGAGGGCAGATTCCTACGAGCAGTACTTC.

This clone was detected only a few times. The J gene is TRBJ1-1, the V gene TRBV4-1; TRBD1 matches 8 bases. The CDR3 has 14 amino acids. Germline CDR1 is MGHRA and CDR2 is YSYEKL. V gave up 4 bases and J gave up 4 bases; unmatched junction bases: 5. In nucleotides, the CDR3 is TGCGCCAGCAGCCTCCCCGGACAGGGCACTGAAGCTTTCTTT. This encodes CASSLPGQGTEAFF.

The genes are TRBV28 and TRBJ1-4; D is undetermined. V lost 2 bases to trimming and J lost 8 bases, with 18 bases between them. Per germline, CDR1 MDHEN and CDR2 SYDVKM. The CDR3 totals 16 residues. The CDR3 here is CASSLMAGRTSEKLFF. CDR3 nucleotides: TGTGCCAGCAGTTTAATGGCGGGCCGTACCTCGGAAAAACTGTTTTTT.

The chain employs TRBV19 and TRBJ2-1; D may be TRBD2 (6 bases). Deletions cut 10 bases from V and 8 bases from J, with 18 bases between. The CDR3 has 13 amino acids. Germline loops: CDR1 LNHDA, CDR2 SQIVND (reference sequence). CDR3 nucleotides: TGTGCCACCACAAAAGGAGGGTCTCATGAGCAGTTCTTC. Translation gives CATTKGGSHEQFF.

The chain combines TRBV7-2 with TRBJ1-3; TRBD1 matches 7 bases. Germline-derived CDR1 and CDR2 are SGHTA and FQGNSA. With V trimmed by 5 bases and J by 3 bases, 10 bases remained unmatched. This CDR3 has 16 residues. CDR3 DNA sequence: TGTGCCAGCAGCAATCGACAGGGCCTGGGTGGAAACACCATATATTTT. Translating gives CASSNRQGLGGNTIYF.

The chain is built from TRBV6-6 and TRBJ2-7; TRBD1 matches 9 bases. Germline V gene sequence: CDR1 MNHNY, CDR2 SVGAGI (reference sequence). Germline trimming cut 2 bases from V and 2 bases from J; bases unmatched to any gene: 7. The CDR3 spans 16 residues. The CDR3 coding sequence is TGTGCCAGCAGTTACGCTGATAGACAGGGGGCCTACGAGCAGTACTTC. Translated, it gives CASSYADRQGAYEQYF.

The chain joins TRBV4-1 to TRBJ1-3; no reliable D call. Trimming removed 3 bases from V and 1 base from J, with 13 bases in between. CDR1 and CDR2 from the germline V gene are MGHRA and YSYEKL. The CDR3 extends over 16 amino acids. CDR3 amino acids: CASSQVPVQSGNTIYF. As DNA, the CDR3 is TGCGCCAGCAGCCAGGTTCCTGTGCAGTCTGGAAACACCATATATTTT.

This clone was counted a few times. The chain uses TRBV7-6 and TRBJ2-7; weak D call: TRBD2 (5 bases). The CDR3 has 13 residues. Trimming stripped 5 bases from V and 2 bases from J, with 10 bases between. Looked up from germline, CDR1 is SGHVS and CDR2 is FNYEAQ. DNA of the CDR3: TGTGCCAGCAGCCCGGGGTCCACCTACGAGCAGTACTTC. It yields the protein CASSPGSTYEQYF.

The chain joins TRBV11-2 to TRBJ2-7; unclear D gene. Germline values: CDR1 SGHAT, CDR2 FQNNGV. The V gene lost 1 base and the J gene lost 5 bases, with 6 bases spanning the gap. There are 12 residues in the CDR3. The CDR3 DNA reads as TGTGCCAGCAGCTTAGGAACAGACGAGCAGTACTTC. As protein: CASSLGTDEQYF.

The genes are TRBV15 and TRBJ1-4, with TRBD1 matching over 7 bases. Germline loops: CDR1 LNHNV, CDR2 YYDKDF (reference sequence). V lost 2 bases to trimming and J lost 1 base; unmatched junction nucleotides: 1. The CDR3 spans 15 residues. CDR3 coding DNA: TGTGCCACCAGCAGAAGGGACAGAACTAATGAAAAACTGTTTTTT. It is translated as CATSRRDRTNEKLFF.